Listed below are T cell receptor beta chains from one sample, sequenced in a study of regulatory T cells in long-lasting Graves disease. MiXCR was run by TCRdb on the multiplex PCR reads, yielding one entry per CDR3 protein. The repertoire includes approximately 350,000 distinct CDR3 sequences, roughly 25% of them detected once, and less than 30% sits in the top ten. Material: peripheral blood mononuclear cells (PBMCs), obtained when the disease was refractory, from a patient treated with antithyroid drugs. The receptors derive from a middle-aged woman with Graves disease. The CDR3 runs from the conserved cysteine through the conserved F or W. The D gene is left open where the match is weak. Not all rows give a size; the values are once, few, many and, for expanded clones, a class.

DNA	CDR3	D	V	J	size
TGCAGCGTTCAGGGACAGGTAGAGACCCAGTACTTC	CSVQGQVETQYF	TRBD1	TRBV29-1	TRBJ2-5	many
TGCAGTGCTAGTCGCCTGGGAGGGCCCAATGAGCAGTTCTTC	CSASRLGGPNEQFF	TRBD2	TRBV20-1	TRBJ2-1	-
TGTGCCAGCAGCCAGGGAGGTAGTTTCGAGCAGTACTTC	CASSQGGSFEQYF	-	TRBV14	TRBJ2-7	-
TGTGCCAGCAGTTTTATTGGGGCTGACCTTGGCCTCAACTATGGCTACACCTTC	CASSFIGADLGLNYGYTF	-	TRBV28	TRBJ1-2	many
TGTGCCAGCAGCTTAGGGCAACCCCAAGAGACCCAGTACTTC	CASSLGQPQETQYF	-	TRBV7-9	TRBJ2-5	-
TGTGCCTGGAGTGTATATAGCACCCAAGAGACCCAGTACTTC	CAWSVYSTQETQYF	-	TRBV30	TRBJ2-5	-
TGCGCCAGCAGCTTGGTTTCCGGGGAAAAACTGTTTTTT	CASSLVSGEKLFF	-	TRBV5-1	TRBJ1-4	few
TGTGCCAGCAGCTTTTTCGGGCGTCGCGAGCAGTATTTC	CASSFFGRREQYF	-	TRBV11-2	TRBJ2-7	few
TGTGCCAGCAGCCCCTCTGGAAACACCATATATTTT	CASSPSGNTIYF	-	TRBV12-3/TRBV12-4	TRBJ1-3	many
TGCAGTGCTAGAGCCTCCTACAATGAGCAGTTCTTC	CSARASYNEQFF	-	TRBV20-1	TRBJ2-1	once
TGTGCCAGCAGTTTATTCTGGACACCCGACAATCAGCCCCAGCATTTT	CASSLFWTPDNQPQHF	-	TRBV28	TRBJ1-5	many
TGTGCCAGCAGTTACTCACAAGGGCTCGCGAGCGCTTTCTTT	CASSYSQGLASAFF	-	TRBV6-5	TRBJ1-1	many
TGTGCCAGCAGCTGGGGACAGGGGGCGCGAGAGACCCAGTACTTC	CASSWGQGARETQYF	TRBD1	TRBV9	TRBJ2-5	many
TGCGCCAGCAACCCCGGGACCCAGAACACTGAAGCTTTCTTT	CASNPGTQNTEAFF	-	TRBV5-1	TRBJ1-1	few
TGTGCCAGCAGCTCGGCGTTGGGCGGGAGCCTGGGAGAGACCCAGTACTTC	CASSSALGGSLGETQYF	TRBD2	TRBV7-3	TRBJ2-5	-
TGTGCCAGCAGATACAGACAGGGCTCCTACGAGCAGTACTTC	CASRYRQGSYEQYF	TRBD1	TRBV6-2/TRBV6-3	TRBJ2-7	-
TGTGCCAGCAGCTCCAACGGGTACACCGGGGAGCTGTTTTTT	CASSSNGYTGELFF	-	TRBV6-1	TRBJ2-2	-
TGTGCCAGCAGTATTCGGGAGCCCGGGGAGCTGTTTTTT	CASSIREPGELFF	-	TRBV6-9	TRBJ2-2	few
TGTGCCAGCAGCTCCCAATCTAGCGGGAGAGGGGAGACCCAGTACTTC	CASSSQSSGRGETQYF	TRBD2	TRBV28	TRBJ2-5	-
TGTGCCAGCAGCCAAGTGGGAATGGGTCGGCGGGGACCCTACGAGCAGTACTTC	CASSQVGMGRRGPYEQYF	-	TRBV3-1	TRBJ2-7	-
TGTGCCAGCAGTCCCCTACGGACACTCACAGGGGACACCGGGGAGCTGTTTTTT	CASSPLRTLTGDTGELFF	TRBD1	TRBV28	TRBJ2-2	many